A selection of T cell receptor beta chains follows, all from one sample in a study of T cell responses to AZD1222 COVID-19 vaccine. TCRdb's copy holds only in-frame clones and misses some; the assay was immunoSEQ multiplex PCR. Here the sample spans approximately 120,000 clones, 85% to 90% being singletons. Sequencing was performed on peripheral blood, taken on day 0 of AZD1222 vaccination. The receptors here all came from an adult in good health. Each CDR3 is given with its conserved first and last residue. The D gene is left open where the match is weak. Size is omitted from some rows. Given values are once, few, many or a class for expanded clones.

TRBJ2-5 | TRBV7-9 | - | - | TGTGCCAGCACCGGCAACCAAGAGACCCAGTACTTC | CASTGNQETQYF
TRBJ1-2 | TRBV5-1 | - | - | TGCGCCAGCAGCTTCGGGGGAGAAAGGGGCTACACCTTC | CASSFGGERGYTF
TRBJ1-5 | TRBV19 | - | once | TGTGCCAGTAGTATACATCTGGGGGGGAACAATCAGCCCCAGCATTTT | CASSIHLGGNNQPQHF
TRBJ1-1 | TRBV7-3 | - | - | TGTGCCAGCAGCCCTCAACAGGGAAGTGAAGCTTTCTTT | CASSPQQGSEAFF
TRBJ1-6 | TRBV4-3 | - | - | TGCGCCAGCAGCCAAGGGGAGAATTCACCCCTCCACTTT | CASSQGENSPLHF
TRBJ1-4 | TRBV28 | TRBD1 | - | TGTGCCAGCAGTAGACCGACAGGGGGCTGGGAAAAACTGTTTTTT | CASSRPTGGWEKLFF
TRBJ2-3 | TRBV7-2 | - | - | TGTGCCAGCAGCTTATTTAGGACCCCGGATACGCAGTATTTT | CASSLFRTPDTQYF
TRBJ2-5 | TRBV5-4 | TRBD1 | - | TGTGCCAGCAGCTCCGCCCAGGACAGGCACCAAGAGACCCAGTACTTC | CASSSAQDRHQETQYF
TRBJ1-4 | TRBV28 | - | - | TGTGCCAGCAGTAGGATGAGGACTAATGAAAAACTGTTTTTT | CASSRMRTNEKLFF
TRBJ2-5 | TRBV4-2 | TRBD2 | once | TGTGCCAGCAGCCAAGAAAGGGGTGTGACGACTAGCGGGAGACAAGGGACCCAGTACTTC | CASSQERGVTTSGRQGTQYF
TRBJ2-5 | TRBV18 | TRBD1 | - | TGTGCCAGCTCACCCCTTTCGGGACAGCAAGAGACCCAGTACTTC | CASSPLSGQQETQYF
TRBJ2-7 | TRBV6-2/TRBV6-3 | - | - | TGTGCCAGCAGTTACTCCCCAAGGGTTGCTTCCTACGAACAGTACTTC | CASSYSPRVASYEQYF
TRBJ2-4 | TRBV28 | TRBD1 | - | TGTGCCAGCAGTTGGGGACAGGGGATAGGAAAACTAGCCAAAAACATTCAGTACTTC | CASSWGQGIGKLAKNIQYF
TRBJ2-7 | TRBV6-1 | - | - | TGTGCCAGCAGTGAAGGGGGCGGCTACTCCTACGAGCAGTACTTC | CASSEGGGYSYEQYF
TRBJ2-3 | TRBV12-2 | - | few | TGTGCAAGTCGCTTCAGGCGCGGGGAATCTAGCACAGATACGCAGTATTTT | CASRFRRGESSTDTQYF
TRBJ2-1 | TRBV7-6 | TRBD2 | - | TGTGCCAGCAGCTTAGTGTCCGGGAGGGCTAATGAGCAGTTCTTC | CASSLVSGRANEQFF
TRBJ2-2 | TRBV21-1 | - | once | TGTGCCAGCGGCCATGGACTAGCTGGTACCGGGGAGCTGTTTTTT | CASGHGLAGTGELFF
TRBJ2-2 | TRBV6-2/TRBV6-3 | - | - | TGTGCCAGCAGTTATCGTCAGCCGACGAACACCGGGGAGCTGTTTTTT | CASSYRQPTNTGELFF
TRBJ2-2 | TRBV2 | - | - | TGTGCCAGCAGGGGGAACAGTAACACCGGGGAGCTGTTTTTT | CASRGNSNTGELFF
TRBJ1-6 | TRBV28 | - | once | TGTGCCAGCAGTGGGGACACAAAAGGTTATTCACCCCTCCACTTT | CASSGDTKGYSPLHF
TRBJ1-1 | TRBV6-2/TRBV6-3 | - | - | TGTGCCAGCAGTCGAGGGGCCGGGACTGAAGCTTTCTTT | CASSRGAGTEAFF
TRBJ2-3 | TRBV29-1 | TRBD1 | - | TGCAGCGTAGTTCCGGGACAGCACATCCTAGATACGCAGTATTTT | CSVVPGQHILDTQYF
TRBJ1-1 | TRBV10-2 | TRBD1 | - | TGCGCCAGCAGACTAACAGGGGGGACTGAAGCTTTCTTT | CASRLTGGTEAFF
TRBJ1-5 | TRBV28 | - | - | TGTGCCAGCAGCTACTTCATGGGGGCGTTACAGCCCCAGCATTTT | CASSYFMGALQPQHF
TRBJ1-5 | TRBV6-1 | - | - | TGTGCCAGCAGTGAAAGTCTCTCGGCGGTGTATAGCAATCAGCCCCAGCATTTT | CASSESLSAVYSNQPQHF
TRBJ1-4 | TRBV28 | - | once | TGTGCCAGCAGTTCCCTACAAAGCGGCAATGAAAAACTGTTTTTT | CASSSLQSGNEKLFF
TRBJ2-7 | TRBV12-3/TRBV12-4 | TRBD2 | - | TGTGCCAGCAGTCTAGCGGGACTTTACGAGCAGTACTTC | CASSLAGLYEQYF
TRBJ1-1 | TRBV28 | TRBD1 | - | TGTGCCAGCCGGACACAGGGGGCGCGGACCACTGAAGCTTTCTTT | CASRTQGARTTEAFF
TRBJ2-3 | TRBV3-1/TRBV3-2 | - | - | TGTGCCAGCAGCCGGCGGGCCTCCGGGACAGATACGCAGTATTTT | CASSRRASGTDTQYF
TRBJ1-2 | TRBV20-1 | - | - | TGCAGTGTTGGAACTGGCTACACCTTC | CSVGTGYTF
TRBJ1-1 | TRBV25-1 | TRBD1 | - | TGTGCCAGCAGTGAACGAGGACAGGGTGACACTGAAGCTTTCTTT | CASSERGQGDTEAFF
TRBJ1-5 | TRBV7-2 | - | - | TGTGCCAGCAGCCCCGAGGGAAATAGCAATCAGCCCCAGCATTTT | CASSPEGNSNQPQHF
TRBJ2-1 | TRBV18 | TRBD1 | - | TGTGCCAGCTCAACAGGACAGGGGGCAAGCAATGAGCAGTTCTTC | CASSTGQGASNEQFF
TRBJ1-5 | TRBV7-2 | - | - | TGTGCCAGCAGCTTAGAACTTCTGCAGCCCCAGCATTTT | CASSLELLQPQHF
TRBJ2-1 | TRBV27 | TRBD2 | few | TGTGCCAGCAGGAGGGGGGGTGGTAGCGGGAGTAATGAGCAGTTCTTC | CASRRGGGSGSNEQFF
TRBJ1-1 | TRBV4-1 | TRBD1 | - | TGCGCCAGCAGCCAAGATGGGACAGGGAGCACTGAAGCTTTCTTT | CASSQDGTGSTEAFF
TRBJ1-4 | TRBV28 | - | - | TGTGCCAGCAGGGGCGACATGGTGGGGAAACTGTTTTTT | CASRGDMVGKLFF
TRBJ1-3 | TRBV29-1 | - | - | TGCAGCGTTGCCGACAAAACTGGAAACACCATATATTTT | CSVADKTGNTIYF
TRBJ1-1 | TRBV7-8 | - | - | TGTGCCAGCAGCTGGACAGTTAACACTGAAGCTTTCTTT | CASSWTVNTEAFF
TRBJ2-5 | TRBV7-3 | - | - | TGTGCCAGCAGCCCCAGCTTGGGAGAGACCCAGTACTTC | CASSPSLGETQYF
TRBJ2-4 | TRBV18 | TRBD2 | - | TGTGCCAGCTCACGAACAAATACCGGGACTAGCGGATCGTTGTACATTCAGTACTTC | CASSRTNTGTSGSLYIQYF
TRBJ2-3 | TRBV10-2 | TRBD2 | once | TGCGCCAGCTCGACCCCTTTTAGCGGGAGGGCATCAAGGGAGTATTTT | CASSTPFSGRASREYF
TRBJ2-2 | TRBV18 | TRBD1 | - | TGTGCCAGCTCATCGGACAGGGTAGACACCGGGGAGCTGTTTTTT | CASSSDRVDTGELFF
TRBJ2-1 | TRBV6-6 | - | many | TGTGCCAGCAGTCCGACATACAATGAGCAGTTCTTC | CASSPTYNEQFF
TRBJ1-3 | TRBV18 | TRBD1 | - | TGTGCCAGCTCGCCGCTGGGACAGACATCTGGAAACACCATATATTTT | CASSPLGQTSGNTIYF
TRBJ1-1 | TRBV6-2/TRBV6-3 | - | few | TGTGCCAGCAGTTACGATGAAGGTCGGGGGTTAAACTCTGAAGCTTTCTTT | CASSYDEGRGLNSEAFF
TRBJ1-4 | TRBV18 | TRBD1 | - | TGTGCCAGCTCCCGACAGCATACAGGGGGTTCTACTAATGAAAAACTGTTTTTT | CASSRQHTGGSTNEKLFF
TRBJ2-5 | TRBV29-1 | - | - | TGCAGCGTTTCGACAGCCAGGGAGACCCAGTACTTC | CSVSTARETQYF
TRBJ1-1 | TRBV6-5 | TRBD1 | - | TGTGCCAGCAAGACAGGGTGGCGCACTGAAGCTTTCTTT | CASKTGWRTEAFF
TRBJ2-3 | TRBV28 | TRBD1 | few | TGTGCCAGCAGCCGAACAGGGGGGACAGATACGCAGTATTTT | CASSRTGGTDTQYF
TRBJ2-7 | TRBV11-3 | TRBD1 | - | TGTGCCAGCAGCCCGGGACAGGGCGAGCAGTACTTC | CASSPGQGEQYF
TRBJ2-3 | TRBV19 | TRBD2 | - | TGTGCCAGTAGTGCCAGACTAGCGAGAGATACGCAGTATTTT | CASSARLARDTQYF
TRBJ1-1 | TRBV18 | TRBD1 | - | TGTGCCAGCTCCCCGAACATACAGGGGTCGTTGAACACTGAAGCTTTCTTT | CASSPNIQGSLNTEAFF
TRBJ1-1 | TRBV7-9 | - | - | TGTGCCAGCAGCTTAGTCGGGGGACTTATCGCTGAAGCTTTCTTT | CASSLVGGLIAEAFF
TRBJ2-3 | TRBV29-1 | TRBD1 | - | TGCAGCGTTGAAGGGGACAGGGGGCTCACAGATACGCAGTATTTT | CSVEGDRGLTDTQYF
TRBJ2-3 | TRBV7-3 | - | - | TGTGCCAGCAGCTTATTAGGCAGGGTAACAGATACGCAGTATTTT | CASSLLGRVTDTQYF
TRBJ2-7 | TRBV6-6 | - | - | TGTGCCGGAGGGCCTGGTGGAGTAGAGCAGTACTTC | CAGGPGGVEQYF